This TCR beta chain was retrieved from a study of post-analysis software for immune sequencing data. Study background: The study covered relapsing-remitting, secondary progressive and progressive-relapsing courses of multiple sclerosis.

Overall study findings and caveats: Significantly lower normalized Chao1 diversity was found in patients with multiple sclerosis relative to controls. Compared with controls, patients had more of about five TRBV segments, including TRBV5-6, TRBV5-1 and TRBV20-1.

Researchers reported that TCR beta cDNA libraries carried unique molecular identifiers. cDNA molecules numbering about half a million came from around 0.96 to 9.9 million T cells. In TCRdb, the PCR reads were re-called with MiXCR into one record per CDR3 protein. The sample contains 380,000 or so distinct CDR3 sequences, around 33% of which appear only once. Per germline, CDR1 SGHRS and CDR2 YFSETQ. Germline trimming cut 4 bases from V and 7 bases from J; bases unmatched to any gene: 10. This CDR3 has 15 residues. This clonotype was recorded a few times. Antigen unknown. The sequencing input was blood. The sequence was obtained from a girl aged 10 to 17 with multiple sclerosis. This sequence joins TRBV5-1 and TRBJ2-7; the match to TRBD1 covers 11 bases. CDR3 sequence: CASSPVPGQGGEQYF. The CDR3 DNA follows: TGCGCCAGCAGCCCGGTCCCGGGACAGGGGGGAGAGCAGTACTTC.